Listed here are 30 T cell receptor beta chains from one sample, sequenced in a study of CD4 and CD8 cells across lung adenocarcinoma regions. A single record per CDR3 protein comes from TCRdb applying MiXCR to the PCR reads. The data hold some 25,000 distinct CDR3 sequences, with less than 60% observed a single time. Material: CD8+ T cells from the center of a lung tumor. Receptors were obtained from a male donor with lung adenocarcinoma. The CD4 and CD8 labels of this study may be unreliable.

The chain links TRBV6-5 to TRBJ2-2; 8 nucleotides agree with TRBD1. Germline lookup yields CDR1 MNHEY and CDR2 SVGAGI. J lost 4 bases, V lost 4 bases, and 2 bases had no gene match. The CDR3 spans 14 residues. In DNA form, the CDR3 reads TGTGCCAGCAGTTTCGACAGGGGCACCGGGGAGCTGTTTTTT. It codes for CASSFDRGTGELFF.

The rearrangement links TRBV6-7 to TRBJ1-1; D ambiguous. TRBV6-7 is filed as an ORF, its function uncertain. Between the trimmed V and J ends, which lost 6 bases and 3 bases, there was a span of 8 bases. CDR3 length equals 12 residues. CDR3 sequence: CASRRVDTEAFF. CDR3 sequence (DNA): TGTGCCAGCAGGCGGGTGGACACTGAAGCTTTCTTT.

A few counts support this clonotype. The rearrangement uses TRBV27 and TRBJ1-6; D gene unclear. Trimming cost V 6 bases and J 14 bases, with 11 bases left between them. The CDR3 consists of 11 residues. The germline V gene has CDR1 MNHEY and CDR2 SMNVEV (reference sequence). This CDR3 is CASRKDQSLHF. The CDR3 DNA is TGTGCCAGCAGGAAGGACCAATCCCTCCACTTT.

Turning to this clonotype: One junction end disagrees with the germline gene, perhaps due to a read error. The CDR3 protein is CACSEAGLWVGNIQYF. Written as DNA, the CDR3 is TGTGCCTGCAGTGAAGCGGGGCTGTGGGTCGGGAATATTCAGTACTTT. The chain couples TRBV6-1 to TRBJ2-4; 7 nucleotides line up with TRBD2. Germline values: CDR1 MNHNS, CDR2 SASEGT. The CDR3 is made up of 16 amino acids.

V and J are TRBV25-1 and TRBJ2-1; unclear D gene. The J call may be faulty, since TRBJ2-7 better matches the DNA end. The CDR3 consists of 15 residues. The germline gives CDR1 MGHDK, CDR2 SYGVNS. DNA for the CDR3: TGTGCCAGCAGTGAGAATATTAACCCCACGTACGAGCAGTACTTC. Protein sequence: CASSENINPTYEQYF.

The J gene is TRBJ2-2, the V gene TRBV27, with TRBD1 matching 9 bases. With 5 bases clipped from V and 1 base from J, the junction kept 5 bases outside the gene matches. This CDR3 spans 16 amino acids. Germline-derived CDR1 and CDR2 are MNHEY and SMNVEV (reference sequence). CDR3 nucleotide sequence: TGTGCCAGCAGTCGACAGGGGGTAAGGAACACCGGGGAGCTGTTTTTT. It is translated as CASSRQGVRNTGELFF.

As for this clonotype: The junction shows a germline mismatch at one end, possibly a read error. The V call is TRBV6-1, the J call TRBJ2-3; the D gene could be TRBD1 or TRBD2 (5 bases each). Per germline, CDR1 MNHNS and CDR2 SASEGT. The CDR3 runs to 16 residues. The CDR3 bases are TGTGCCAGCGGGGGAGCCGGGGCCGGGGTCCGGGATACGCAGTACTTT. Protein product: CASGGAGAGVRDTQYF.

The chain combines TRBV10-3 with TRBJ2-4, with 7 bases matching TRBD2. The CDR3 length is 14 residues. Germline V CDR1 and CDR2: ENHRY, SYGVKD. The CDR3 nucleotides read TGTGCGGGGAGGGGTGGGCGTGCCCAAGAGACTCAGTACTTC. Translating it yields CAGRGGRAQETQYF.

Concerning this clonotype: At one end, the junction sequence differs from germline, possibly due to a read error. This sequence joins TRBV27 and TRBJ2-1, with D possibly being TRBD1 or TRBD2 (6 bases each). The J call may be incorrect, as the DNA end agrees better with TRBJ2-5. The germline gives CDR1 MNHEY, CDR2 SMNVEV (reference sequence). The CDR3 extends over 16 amino acids. CDR3 nucleotide sequence: TGTGTCAGCGCGGTCCCCGGGGGCCGTGGCGGGGACACCCAGTACTTC. It is translated as CVSAVPGGRGGDTQYF.

The V gene is TRBV5-1, the J gene TRBJ2-5; 10 bases fit TRBD1. The DNA end favors TRBJ2-7, so the J call may be wrong. Germline CDR1 reads SGHRS; CDR2 reads YFSETQ. The CDR3 spans 16 residues. Here the CDR3 reads CASSFQTGTGVSEQYF. CDR3 nucleotides: TGCGCCAGCAGCTTCCAAACCGGGACAGGGGTGTCCGAGCAGTACTTC.

As concerns this clonotype: The junction shows a germline mismatch at one end, possibly a read error. The chain couples TRBV7-6 to TRBJ2-3, with TRBD2 matching over 10 bases. Germline V gives CDR1 SGHVS, CDR2 FNYEAQ. The CDR3 is 14 amino acids. The CDR3 coding sequence is TGTGCCGGCAGCGGGGGGGACGACCAAGAGACGCAGTATTTT. This codes for CAGSGGDDQETQYF.

This clonotype has ten or more counts. The chain's CDR3 is CASSVVRDAAGELFF. The CDR3 DNA is TGTGCCAGCAGCGTAGTTCGAGACGCCGCCGGGGAGCTGTTTTTT. J is TRBJ2-2 and V is TRBV9, with unresolved D. Germline values: CDR1 SGDLS, CDR2 YYNGEE. This CDR3 has 15 residues. Trimming took 0 bases from V and 6 from J, leaving 12 bases between them.

Many counts were recorded for this clonotype. The gene calls are TRBV12-5 and TRBJ2-5; 10 nucleotides match TRBD1. The CDR3 consists of 17 residues. With V trimmed by 6 bases and J by 2 bases, 12 bases remained unmatched. The germline V gene has CDR1 LGHNT and CDR2 FRNRAP. The CDR3 region is CASGSPRTGGFQETQYF. The CDR3 DNA reads as TGTGCTAGTGGAAGCCCCCGGACAGGGGGTTTTCAAGAGACCCAGTACTTC.

This clonotype has at least ten counts. The V call is TRBV4-1, the J call TRBJ2-1; TRBD1 or TRBD2 may be the D gene (5 bases each). CDR3 length: 14 residues. Trimming shortened V by 2 bases and J by 11 bases, and 16 bases separated the two germline ends. Germline V gene lookup returns CDR1 MGHRA and CDR2 YSYEKL. CDR3 sequence: CASSQTPGQTKQFF. CDR3 sequence (DNA): TGCGCCAGCAGCCAAACCCCGGGGCAGACGAAGCAGTTCTTC.

This clonotype was seen only a few times. The chain recombines TRBV4-1 with TRBJ1-1, with D perhaps TRBD1 (5 bases). CDR3 length: 15 amino acids. CDR1 and CDR2 (germline): MGHRA, YSYEKL. Trimming shortened V by 1 base and J by 1 base, and 10 bases separated the two germline ends. CDR3 residues: CASSQGRVRNTEAFF. CDR3 DNA sequence: TGCGCCAGCAGCCAAGGCAGGGTCAGGAACACTGAAGCTTTCTTT.

In this sample, this clonotype turned up many times. In nucleotides, the CDR3 is TGTGCCATCAGTGAGACAGGGGCCCCGAACACCGGGGAGCTGTTTTTT. Translation: CAISETGAPNTGELFF. The chain combines TRBV10-3 with TRBJ2-2; 7 bases fit TRBD1. Germline V gives CDR1 ENHRY, CDR2 SYGVKD. This CDR3 spans 16 amino acids. Trimming cost V 2 bases and J 0 bases; bases outside gene matches: 3.

By share, this clonotype counts as medium-sized. The V call is TRBV6-1, the J call TRBJ2-5, with 10 bases matching TRBD2. This CDR3 is 14 amino acids long. V shed 6 bases, J shed 3 bases, and the junction held 4 bases outside the gene matches. The germline V gene encodes CDR1 MNHNS and CDR2 SASEGT. This CDR3 is CASRRLAGEETQYF. In DNA form, the CDR3 reads TGTGCCAGCAGACGCCTAGCGGGAGAAGAGACCCAGTACTTC.

The V and J genes are TRBV5-4 and TRBJ2-3, with unresolved D. Germline-derived CDR1 and CDR2 are SGHNT and YYREEE (reference sequence). V was shortened by 4 bases and J by 1 base, with 7 bases between the two germline ends. The CDR3 sequence is 13 residues long. This CDR3 is CASSPGGTDTQYF. The CDR3 DNA reads TGTGCCAGCAGCCCCGGAGGCACAGATACGCAGTATTTT.

This clonotype has a handful of counts. The genes are TRBV10-1 and TRBJ2-4, with D tentatively TRBD1 or TRBD2 (6 bases each). Germline CDR1 is WNHNN and CDR2 is SYGVQD (reference sequence). This CDR3 is 19 amino acids long. Between the trimmed V and J ends, which lost 1 base and 0 bases, there was a span of 19 bases. The CDR3 loop reads CASSELIGGIILAKNIQYF. CDR3 DNA: TGCGCCAGCAGTGAGTTAATAGGGGGGATAATACTAGCCAAAAACATTCAGTACTTC.

The chain joins TRBV6-1 to TRBJ2-1, with 8 bases aligning to TRBD1. V lost 5 bases, J lost 5 bases, and 8 bases stayed unmatched. Germline assignment: CDR1 MNHNS and CDR2 SASEGT. The CDR3 has 15 amino acids. The CDR3 loop is CASSLRQGINNEQFF. The CDR3 DNA sequence: TGTGCCAGCAGTCTTCGACAGGGGATCAACAATGAGCAGTTCTTC.

The table lists this clonotype with many counts. The rearrangement links TRBV10-2 to TRBJ2-3; 9 bases line up with TRBD1. Germline CDR1 reads WSHSY; CDR2 reads SAAADI. The CDR3 length is 15 residues. Trimming cost V 6 bases and J 1 base; bases outside gene matches: 5. The CDR3, as DNA: TGCGCCAGCAGGGACAGGGGCCAGGGCACAGATACGCAGTATTTT. It codes for CASRDRGQGTDTQYF.

This clonotype was observed many times. J is TRBJ2-2 and V is TRBV5-1; D possibly corresponds to TRBD2 (5 bases). V was cut by 2 bases and J by 7 bases, with 18 bases left in between. The CDR3 length is 16 residues. CDR1 is SGHRS and CDR2 is YFSETQ in the germline V gene. Here the CDR3 reads CASSLMGSFGVGELFF. The CDR3 bases are TGCGCCAGCAGCTTAATGGGGAGTTTTGGCGTCGGGGAGCTGTTTTTT.

Concerning this clonotype itself: One end of the junction fails to match germline, which may point to a read error. The CDR3 here is CAGSGVPDQETQYF. CDR3 DNA sequence: TGTGCGGGGTCCGGGGTACCCGACCAGGAGACCCAGTACTTC. The chain has TRBV25-1 and TRBJ2-5; TRBD2 is a possible D gene (5 bases). CDR3 length equals 14 residues. In germline, CDR1 is MGHDK, CDR2 SYGVNS.

This clonotype has only a few counts. The chain links TRBV12-3 or TRBV12-4 to TRBJ2-3; D is uncertain. Trimming cost V 3 bases and J 0 bases, with 7 bases left between them. The CDR3 length is 14 residues. The CDR3 coding sequence is TGTGCCAGCAGTTTCGACGGAAGCACAGATACGCAGTATTTT. This codes for CASSFDGSTDTQYF.

This clonotype appeared many times. The V call is TRBV28, the J call TRBJ2-1, with D tentatively TRBD1 (7 bases). CDR3 length: 15 residues. The V end was cut by 3 bases, the J end by 9 bases, with 18 bases between. Germline V gene data show CDR1 as MDHEN and CDR2 as SYDVKM. The CDR3, as DNA: TGTGCCAGCAGTTTCCCGACAGGGTGGAGGGCTGAGCAGTTCTTC. Its protein product is CASSFPTGWRAEQFF. Using reference TRBV28 and TRBJ2-1 for the parts outside the CDR3, the full variable domain is DVKVTQSSRYLVKRTGEKVFLECVQDMDHENMFWYRQDPGLGLRLIYFSYDVKMKEKGDIPEGYSVSREKKERFSLILESASTNQTSMYLCASSFPTGWRAEQFFGPGTRLTVL.

This clonotype was counted at least ten times. The rearrangement uses TRBV6-6 and TRBJ2-1; tentative D call: TRBD2 (5 bases). V was clipped by 4 bases and J by 0 bases, with 10 bases between them. The CDR3 is made up of 15 amino acids. The germline CDR1 and CDR2 sequences are MNHNY and SVGAGI (reference sequence). The CDR3 here is CASSLGRGSYNEQFF. CDR3 DNA: TGTGCCAGCAGTTTGGGCCGGGGCTCCTACAATGAGCAGTTCTTC.

This chain's CDR3 is CGTGGRGQDTQYF. The CDR3 bases are TGTGGCACCGGGGGCCGTGGCCAAGATACGCAGTACTTC. This chain connects TRBV10-3 to TRBJ2-3; perhaps D is TRBD1 or TRBD2 (6 bases each). Matching the DNA end better, TRBJ2-7 makes the J call doubtful. The CDR3 is 13 residues long. The germline V gene has CDR1 ENHRY and CDR2 SYGVKD.

CDR3: CASSFSGNTEAFF. CDR3 DNA sequence: TGTGCCAGCAGCTTTTCAGGGAACACTGAAGCTTTCTTT. The rearrangement links TRBV7-2 to TRBJ1-1, with D unclear. This CDR3 is built from 13 residues. The V gene's germline CDR1 is SGHTA and CDR2 FQGNSA. The germline V and J ends were trimmed by 3 bases and 1 base, with 6 bases remaining between them.

The chain has TRBV5-4 and TRBJ2-2; no definite D call. This CDR3 spans 18 amino acids. CDR1 and CDR2 (germline): SGHNT, YYREEE (reference sequence). V was pared by 0 bases and J by 0 bases, with 15 bases between. CDR3 region: CASSLVGHGRSNTGELFF. CDR3 nucleotides: TGTGCCAGCAGCTTGGTGGGTCACGGTCGATCGAACACCGGGGAGCTGTTTTTT.

As to this clonotype: A read error may produce the germline difference seen at one junction end. The chain is built from TRBV27 and TRBJ2-4; D may match TRBD1 or TRBD2 (5 bases each). Per germline, CDR1 MNHEY and CDR2 SMNVEV (reference sequence). The CDR3 spans 16 residues. Here the CDR3 DNA reads TGTGCCAGCAGTGTATCGGGGCGGCGAGCCAAAGACATTCAGTACTTC. As protein: CASSVSGRRAKDIQYF.